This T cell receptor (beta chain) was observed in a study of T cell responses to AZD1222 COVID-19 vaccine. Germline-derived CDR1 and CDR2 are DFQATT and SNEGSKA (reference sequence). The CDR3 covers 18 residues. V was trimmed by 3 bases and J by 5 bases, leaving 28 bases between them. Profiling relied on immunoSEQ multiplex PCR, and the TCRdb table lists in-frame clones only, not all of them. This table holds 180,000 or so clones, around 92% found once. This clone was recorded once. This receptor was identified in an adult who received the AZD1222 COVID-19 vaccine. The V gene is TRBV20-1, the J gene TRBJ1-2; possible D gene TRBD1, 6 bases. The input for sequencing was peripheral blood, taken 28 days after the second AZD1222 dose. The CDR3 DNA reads TGCAGTGCTAGTAGTCAGGTTGGACAGAAGCCAGCTTGGTATGGCTACACCTTC. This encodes CSASSQVGQKPAWYGYTF.